The 14 T cell receptor beta chains below were found in one sample sequenced in a study of blood T cell repertoires in COVID-19. Generated by immunoSEQ multiplex PCR, the TCRdb table keeps only in-frame clones and is missing some. The data contain about 530,000 clones, roughly 89% of them seen just once; the ten biggest clones take up around 8%. Sequenced: peripheral blood. The receptor source for this set is a woman between 50 and 59 years old with COVID-19, enrolled during active disease.

CDR3 sequence: CATIYDRVGWTEAFF. CDR3 nucleotides: TGTGCCACCATATACGACAGGGTGGGGTGGACTGAAGCTTTCTTT. The rearrangement joins TRBV19 to TRBJ1-1; 7 positions match TRBD1. Trimming at V came to 10 bases and at J to 5 bases, leaving 16 bases not matched to a gene. Germline V gives CDR1 LNHDA, CDR2 SQIVND (reference sequence). The CDR3 is 15 amino acids.

The rearrangement joins TRBV2 to TRBJ2-1, with D possibly matching TRBD1 (6 bases). Trimming shortened V by 2 bases and J by 8 bases, and 16 bases separated the two germline ends. Germline V CDR1 and CDR2: SNHLY, FYNNEI. This CDR3 has 15 residues. This chain's CDR3 is CASSERQGRWHEQFF. The CDR3 DNA sequence: TGTGCCAGCAGTGAAAGGCAGGGGCGGTGGCATGAGCAGTTCTTC.

This chain links TRBV5-1 with TRBJ2-5; 8 positions agree with TRBD1. Unmatched junction bases numbered 3, after V lost 4 bases and J lost 1 base. CDR1 is SGHRS and CDR2 is YFSETQ in the germline V gene. The CDR3 loop spans 14 amino acids. This CDR3 is CASSITGGQETQYF. DNA for the CDR3: TGCGCCAGCAGCATCACAGGGGGCCAAGAGACCCAGTACTTC.

The rearrangement uses TRBV29-1 and TRBJ1-2; 12 bases match TRBD1. This CDR3 spans 13 amino acids. The germline CDR1 and CDR2 sequences are SQVTM and ANQGSEA. The trim removed 4 bases at V and 7 bases at J, leaving 4 bases unmatched. The DNA for the CDR3 is TGCAGCGTTGTACTGGGACAGGGGGCTGGCTACACCTTC. It yields the protein CSVVLGQGAGYTF.

The chain has TRBV6-5 and TRBJ1-1; D is possibly TRBD1 (5 bases). Trimming cost V 4 bases and J 5 bases, with 14 bases left between them. Germline V gene data show CDR1 as MNHEY and CDR2 as SVGAGI. The CDR3 is 14 residues long. The chain's CDR3 is CASSFSRGGTEAFF. The CDR3 region has the DNA TGTGCCAGCAGTTTTTCCCGGGGGGGTACTGAAGCTTTCTTT.

V is TRBV27 and J is TRBJ1-2; D gene ambiguous. The CDR3 consists of 15 residues. CDR1 MNHEY and CDR2 SMNVEV come from the germline V gene (reference sequence). V was clipped by 6 bases and J by 0 bases, with 14 bases between them. CDR3 nucleotide sequence: TGTGCCAGCAGGTTAACATTGGCAGCTAACTATGGCTACACCTTC. Translating gives CASRLTLAANYGYTF.

The rearrangement uses TRBV7-2 and TRBJ2-1, with D perhaps matching TRBD2 (7 bases). The V gene lost 5 bases and the J gene lost 7 bases, with 15 bases spanning the gap. The CDR3 is 14 residues long. Germline CDR1 is SGHTA and CDR2 is FQGNSA. The DNA for the CDR3 is TGTGCCAGCAGCCCCCGGGGGGCCCGGAATGAGCAGTTCTTC. Its translation is CASSPRGARNEQFF.

The V and J genes are TRBV27 and TRBJ1-1; 9 bases are a match to TRBD1. The CDR3 covers 14 residues. Germline CDR1 reads MNHEY; CDR2 reads SMNVEV (reference sequence). Trimming took 5 bases from V and 6 from J; bases not matched to a gene: 7. CDR3 bases: TGTGCCAGCAGTCCGGGACAGGGAGTCGCTGAAGCTTTCTTT. It is translated as CASSPGQGVAEAFF.

The rearrangement links TRBV6-5 to TRBJ2-1; 10 nucleotides match TRBD1. This CDR3 contains 15 residues. The germline gives CDR1 MNHEY, CDR2 SVGAGI. V trimming: 2 bases; J trimming: 6 bases; junction bases outside the gene matches: 4. The CDR3 region has the DNA TGTGCCAGCAGTTACGTTCGGGACAGGGGCAATGAGCAGTTCTTC. This codes for CASSYVRDRGNEQFF.

V is TRBV12-3 or TRBV12-4 and J is TRBJ1-5; the D is unclear. Trimming took 8 bases from V and 5 from J, leaving 13 bases between them. The CDR3 loop spans 13 amino acids. The CDR3 spells CASVLGEYQPQHF. The CDR3 bases are TGTGCCAGCGTTCTGGGAGAATATCAGCCCCAGCATTTT.

The chain links TRBV2 to TRBJ2-2; weak D call: TRBD1 (6 bases). V was trimmed by 4 bases and J by 0 bases, leaving 12 bases between them. In germline, CDR1 is SNHLY, CDR2 FYNNEI. This CDR3 is built from 16 residues. Here the CDR3 DNA reads TGTGCCAGCAGTGGGTCTGGGGACACGAACACCGGGGAGCTGTTTTTT. It specifies CASSGSGDTNTGELFF.

This clone was seen a single time. The chain carries TRBV5-4 and TRBJ2-3; a possible D gene is TRBD1 (5 bases). V was clipped by 0 bases and J by 4 bases, with 9 bases between them. CDR1 is SGHNT and CDR2 is YYREEE in the germline V gene (reference sequence). The CDR3 has 14 residues. The CDR3, as DNA: TGTGCCAGCAGCTTGGACAGGACCGCAGATACGCAGTATTTT. It yields the protein CASSLDRTADTQYF.

The chain is built from TRBV9 and TRBJ2-2; 8 bases are a match to TRBD2. This CDR3 has 16 amino acids. V gave up 0 bases and J gave up 7 bases; unmatched junction bases: 8. In germline, CDR1 is SGDLS, CDR2 YYNGEE. In DNA form, the CDR3 reads TGTGCCAGCAGCGTAGAAGGGACTAGTACGTTCGGGGAGCTGTTTTTT. Translated: CASSVEGTSTFGELFF. Full variable domain (missing parts from reference TRBV9 and TRBJ2-2): DSGVTQTPKHLITATGQRVTLRCSPRSGDLSVYWYQQSLDQGLQFLIQYYNGEERAKGNILERFSAQQFPDLHSELNLSSLELGDSALYFCASSVEGTSTFGELFFGEGSRLTVL.

This clone was recorded a few times. The chain links TRBV5-6 to TRBJ1-1; no definite D call. Trimming stripped 3 bases from V and 5 bases from J, with 11 bases between. Germline CDR1 is SGHDT and CDR2 is YYEEEE. This CDR3 spans 13 amino acids. CDR3 DNA: TGTGCCAGCAGCTATACTAAGGAGACTGAAGCTTTCTTT. This encodes CASSYTKETEAFF.